The 23 T cell receptor beta chains presented below share a single source sample, sequenced in a study of identical twins. TCRdb reprocessed the 5' RACE reads via MiXCR and lists one record per CDR3 protein. The data show 200,000 to 250,000 distinct CDR3 sequences, with over 11% seen just once and 8.8% held by the top ten. Sample: memory (CD45RO+) T cells sorted from blood. The receptors were gathered from a woman younger than 35 in good health.

The rearrangement links TRBV11-2 to TRBJ1-5; 8 bases match TRBD1. J gave up 4 bases and V 5 bases, and 7 bases lay outside the gene matches. Per the germline V gene, CDR1 is SGHAT and CDR2 is FQNNGV. This CDR3 is 15 amino acids long. In DNA form, the CDR3 reads TGTGCCAGCAGCGCGACAGGGGAGGGAAATCAGCCCCAGCATTTT. Its translation is CASSATGEGNQPQHF.

This clonotype has a handful of counts. The chain combines TRBV4-1 with TRBJ1-3; maybe TRBD1 (6 bases). The germline gives CDR1 MGHRA, CDR2 YSYEKL. Trimming left V 5 bases short and J 3 bases short, with 14 bases between. The CDR3 contains 15 residues. The CDR3 DNA follows: TGCGCCAGCAGCAACGACGCAGGGGATGGAAACACCATATATTTT. This translates into CASSNDAGDGNTIYF.

The sample holds a few counts of this clonotype. The chain is built from TRBV6-5 and TRBJ2-3, with 10 bases lining up with TRBD2. Germline-derived CDR1 and CDR2 are MNHEY and SVGAGI. The ends lost 4 bases at V and 3 bases at J; junction bases unmatched: 7. The CDR3 runs to 16 residues. The CDR3 region is CASSWTSGGATDTQYF. As DNA, the CDR3 is TGTGCCAGCAGTTGGACTAGCGGAGGGGCTACAGATACGCAGTATTTT.

The sample holds many counts of this clonotype. In nucleotides, the CDR3 is TGCGCCAGCAGCTGGGCCACAGGGTCAGCCAAAAACATTCAGTACTTC. Its protein is CASSWATGSAKNIQYF. The chain is built from TRBV5-1 and TRBJ2-4, with D tentatively TRBD1 (6 bases). CDR1 SGHRS and CDR2 YFSETQ come from the germline V gene. The V end lost 3 bases, the J end lost 0 bases, and 13 bases lay between the germline ends. The CDR3 is made up of 16 amino acids.

The chain combines TRBV20-1 with TRBJ2-5; unclear D gene. V lost 3 bases, J lost 0 bases, and 8 bases lay in between. The CDR3 has 13 amino acids. Germline assignment: CDR1 DFQATT and CDR2 SNEGSKA (reference sequence). The CDR3 reads CSASFPNQETQYF. The CDR3 DNA reads TGCAGTGCTAGTTTTCCCAACCAAGAGACCCAGTACTTC.

This clonotype was counted a few times. The CDR3 nucleotides are TGCAGCGCGTTTCCCGGGACAGGGAAGACAGATACGCAGTATTTT. It codes for CSAFPGTGKTDTQYF. The chain is built from TRBV29-1 and TRBJ2-3; 9 positions match TRBD1. Trimming at V came to 7 bases and at J to 3 bases, leaving 11 bases not matched to a gene. Germline V gene lookup returns CDR1 SQVTM and CDR2 ANQGSEA. The CDR3 is 15 residues long.

The V and J genes are TRBV15 and TRBJ2-1; no definite D call. The CDR3 has 16 residues. The V gene's germline CDR1 is LNHNV and CDR2 YYDKDF (reference sequence). The germline V and J ends were trimmed by 0 bases and 0 bases, with 9 bases remaining between them. The chain's CDR3 is CATSRDRRASYNEQFF. The CDR3 region has the DNA TGTGCCACCAGCAGAGATCGGCGTGCCTCCTACAATGAGCAGTTCTTC.

J is TRBJ2-3 and V is TRBV29-1, with D tentatively TRBD1 (6 bases). Trimming removed 6 bases from V and 0 bases from J, with 13 bases in between. The CDR3 spans 14 residues. The V gene's germline CDR1 is SQVTM and CDR2 ANQGSEA. The CDR3 region has the DNA TGCAGCGTCTTTGACAGGATTAGCACAGATACGCAGTATTTT. This encodes CSVFDRISTDTQYF.

DNA of the CDR3: TGCAGTGCTAGGGAGACCGGGACAGCATCCTCACCCCTCCACTTT. This sequence encodes CSARETGTASSPLHF. The V gene is TRBV20-1, the J gene TRBJ1-6; 7 bases map to TRBD1. The CDR3 is 15 residues long. The trim removed 3 bases at V and 10 bases at J, leaving 12 bases unmatched. Per the germline V gene, CDR1 is DFQATT and CDR2 is SNEGSKA (reference sequence).

V usage is TRBV2 and J usage is TRBJ2-2, with D maybe TRBD2 (6 bases). This CDR3 is 15 amino acids long. Per germline, CDR1 SNHLY and CDR2 FYNNEI. The V and J ends lost 4 bases and 0 bases respectively, with 9 bases between them. The CDR3 sequence is CASSAEGTNTGELFF. The DNA of the CDR3 is TGTGCCAGCAGTGCGGAGGGAACGAACACCGGGGAGCTGTTTTTT.

The chain combines TRBV3-1 with TRBJ1-2; the D is unclear. The CDR3 length is 14 residues. Trimming removed 1 base at V and 8 bases at J, with 14 bases between. Germline values: CDR1 LGHDT, CDR2 YNNKEL (reference sequence). The CDR3 coding sequence is TGTGCCAGCAGCCAAGGGGAAATCTCCCCCGGCTACACCTTC. It translates to CASSQGEISPGYTF.

The V and J genes are TRBV20-1 and TRBJ2-7, with a possible D match to TRBD2 (6 bases). The V gene's germline CDR1 is DFQATT and CDR2 SNEGSKA (reference sequence). V was cut by 3 bases and J by 5 bases, with 14 bases left in between. This CDR3 is 13 amino acids long. The CDR3 sequence: CSARAGLGNEQYF. The DNA for the CDR3 is TGCAGTGCTAGGGCGGGACTTGGGAACGAGCAGTACTTC.

This clonotype has more than one count but fewer than ten. V gene TRBV20-1 combines with J gene TRBJ2-3; a weak D match, TRBD2 (5 bases). In germline, CDR1 is DFQATT, CDR2 SNEGSKA (reference sequence). The CDR3 has 15 residues. The ends were cut back, 6 bases at V and 2 bases at J, with 18 bases in the middle. CDR3 coding DNA: TGCAGTGCCCACGCCGGAGGCGGAGACACAGATACGCAGTATTTT. Protein: CSAHAGGGDTDTQYF.

This clonotype has just a few counts. The rearrangement joins TRBV7-2 to TRBJ2-7, with 7 nucleotides matching TRBD2. V lost 6 bases and J lost 0; bases outside the gene matches: 11. This CDR3 has 16 residues. Per the germline V gene, CDR1 is SGHTA and CDR2 is FQGNSA. The CDR3 protein is CASSRSAGPSSYEQYF. CDR3 bases: TGTGCCAGCAGTAGATCAGCGGGACCGAGCTCCTACGAGCAGTACTTC.

A few counts support this clonotype. The gene calls are TRBV10-3 and TRBJ2-7; D may be TRBD1 (5 bases). Trimming took off 7 bases at V and 5 bases at J, with 24 bases between the two ends. Per germline, CDR1 ENHRY and CDR2 SYGVKD. This CDR3 has 16 amino acids. The CDR3 nucleotides are TGTGCCATCACGGCAAGGGGCGGCTCCTTTGGGGACGAGCAGTACTTC. Protein: CAITARGGSFGDEQYF.

This clonotype was counted only a few times. The chain carries TRBV5-6 and TRBJ2-7; 7 nucleotides match TRBD1. The CDR3 runs 14 residues. V lost 2 bases, J lost 3 bases, and 5 bases stayed unmatched. Germline V gene sequence: CDR1 SGHDT, CDR2 YYEEEE. The CDR3 DNA sequence: TGTGCCAGCAGCTTCAGGGACAGAGGCTACGAGCAGTACTTC. Protein product: CASSFRDRGYEQYF. The full variable domain, with the rest looked up from reference TRBV5-6 and TRBJ2-7, is DAGVTQSPTHLIKTRGQQVTLRCSPKSGHDTVSWYQQALGQGPQFIFQYYEEEERQRGNFPDRFSGHQFPNYSSELNVNALLLGDSALYLCASSFRDRGYEQYFGPGTRLTVT.

This chain connects TRBV7-9 to TRBJ1-1; no definite D call. Germline-derived CDR1 and CDR2 are SEHNR and FQNEAQ (reference sequence). Trimming stripped 5 bases from V and 2 bases from J, with 9 bases between. This CDR3 spans 13 amino acids. The CDR3 reads CASSPQPNTEAFF. CDR3 DNA sequence: TGTGCCAGCAGCCCACAACCAAACACTGAAGCTTTCTTT.

This clonotype was seen a few times. The V gene is TRBV9, the J gene TRBJ2-5; 7 bases match TRBD1. The CDR3 consists of 14 residues. The germline gives CDR1 SGDLS, CDR2 YYNGEE. V was clipped by 4 bases and J by 5 bases; unmatched bases: 8. CDR3 in amino acids: CASSPTGARETQYF. Here the CDR3 DNA reads TGTGCCAGCAGCCCCACAGGGGCGCGGGAGACCCAGTACTTC.

This clonotype was detected a few times. The V call is TRBV24-1, the J call TRBJ2-2; no clear D gene. Trimming removed 9 bases at V and 0 bases at J, with 7 bases between. Germline CDR1 is KGHDR and CDR2 is SFDVKD. This CDR3 is 13 amino acids long. CDR3 sequence reads: CATGQSNTGELFF. CDR3 DNA sequence: TGTGCCACCGGGCAATCGAACACCGGGGAGCTGTTTTTT.

There are many counts of this clonotype. This chain links TRBV30 with TRBJ1-2; TRBD1 matches 7 bases. This CDR3 has 11 residues. The V gene's germline CDR1 is GTSNPN and CDR2 SVGIG (reference sequence). The V segment lost 1 base and the J segment 8 bases; nucleotides outside the gene matches: 1. This CDR3 is CAWSGDRGYTF. The CDR3 nucleotides read TGTGCCTGGAGTGGGGACAGAGGCTACACCTTC.

This clonotype occurred once. The chain is built from TRBV11-3 and TRBJ2-5; no definite D call. The CDR3 has 16 residues. Germline assignment: CDR1 SGHNT and CDR2 YENEEA. V was pared by 0 bases and J by 4 bases, with 15 bases between. The CDR3 DNA follows: TGTGCCAGCAGCTTAGAGTGGCGTCCCTGGGGAGAGACCCAGTACTTC. Protein: CASSLEWRPWGETQYF.

This clonotype was seen at least ten times. The rearrangement joins TRBV6-1 to TRBJ2-5; no clear D. Per the germline V gene, CDR1 is MNHNS and CDR2 is SASEGT. V lost 6 bases and J 6 bases, leaving 20 bases between the germline ends. This CDR3 region has 15 residues. For the CDR3, the DNA is TGTGCCAGCAGCCAGGTGCAGTTCGGTCTCCAGACCCAGTACTTC. Residues: CASSQVQFGLQTQYF.

V gene TRBV29-1 combines with J gene TRBJ1-1; D is perhaps TRBD1 (5 bases). Germline CDR1 SQVTM, CDR2 ANQGSEA. CDR3 length: 12 residues. CDR3 in DNA: TGCAGTGCGGGACGGACGAACACTGAAGCTTTCTTT. This encodes CSAGRTNTEAFF.